The present T cell receptor (beta chain) was sequenced within a study of shared clonotypes between healthy human individuals. Study in general: There were three CD4 naive, three CD4 memory, two CD8 naive and one CD8 memory plates per donor. Study findings and constraints: Depth of sequencing was expected to influence donor clonotype sharing.

The naive CD8 fraction comprised CD45RO-negative cells positively selected for CCR7 and excluded terminally differentiated effector memory CD45RA+ cells. Profiling relied on immunoSEQ multiplex PCR, and the TCRdb table lists in-frame clones only, not all of them. The data contain roughly 550,000 clones, 95% of them singletons. The germline gives CDR1 ENHRY, CDR2 SYGVKD. CDR3 size: 17 residues. Trimming removed 5 bases from V and 3 bases from J; junction bases left unmatched: 14. Comment on this clone: Its antigen remains unidentified.

The source is a woman aged 25-40 years in good health. Sequencing was done on a sample of naive CD8+ T cells sorted from blood. The V gene is TRBV10-3, the J gene TRBJ2-7, with 9 bases fitting TRBD2. The CDR3 is CAISQPPRTSEYYEQYF. For the CDR3, the DNA is TGTGCCATCAGTCAACCTCCGAGGACTAGCGAGTACTACGAGCAGTACTTC.